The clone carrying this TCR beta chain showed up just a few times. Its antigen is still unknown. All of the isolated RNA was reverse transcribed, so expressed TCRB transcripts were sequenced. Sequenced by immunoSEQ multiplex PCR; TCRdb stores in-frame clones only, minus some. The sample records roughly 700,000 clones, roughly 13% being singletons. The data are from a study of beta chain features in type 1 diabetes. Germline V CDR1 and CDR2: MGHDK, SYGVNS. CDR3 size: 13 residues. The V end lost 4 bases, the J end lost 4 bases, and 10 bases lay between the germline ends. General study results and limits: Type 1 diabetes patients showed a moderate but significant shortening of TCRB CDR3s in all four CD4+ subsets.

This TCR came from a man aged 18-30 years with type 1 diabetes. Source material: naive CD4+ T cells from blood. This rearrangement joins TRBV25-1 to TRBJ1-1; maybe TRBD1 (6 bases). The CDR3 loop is CASSVQGVTEAFF. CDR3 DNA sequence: TGTGCCAGCAGTGTACAGGGTGTCACTGAAGCTTTCTTT.